One sample yielded the 7 T cell receptor beta chains listed below, sequenced in a study of blood T cell repertoires in COVID-19. Some clones are missing from TCRdb's copy, which holds only in-frame ones; the method was immunoSEQ multiplex PCR. The sample gives fewer than 250,000 clones, around 87% of which show up once; 7% to 9% is in the top ten. The sample taken for sequencing was PBMCs or T cells enriched from blood (not recorded which). These receptors were obtained from a man aged 25 to 40 in a cohort exposed to, infected with or recovered from COVID-19 (not recorded which).

This chain connects TRBV7-2 to TRBJ2-7, with D tentatively TRBD1 (5 bases). Germline V CDR1 and CDR2: SGHTA, FQGNSA. This CDR3 is built from 15 residues. With 0 bases removed from V and 1 base from J, the gap between germline ends came to 10 bases. Here the CDR3 reads CASSLAPQGSYEQYF. Written as DNA, the CDR3 is TGTGCCAGCAGCTTAGCGCCCCAGGGATCCTACGAGCAGTACTTC.

The chain couples TRBV28 to TRBJ1-4, with 9 bases that match TRBD1. The CDR3 consists of 19 residues. From germline, CDR1 is MDHEN and CDR2 SYDVKM. J gave up 8 bases and V 1 base, and 17 bases lay outside the gene matches. CDR3 sequence reads: CASSLLGDRVQGRYEKLFF. The CDR3 DNA reads TGTGCCAGCAGTTTATTGGGGGACAGGGTGCAAGGTAGATACGAAAAACTGTTTTTT.

V gene TRBV11-2 combines with J gene TRBJ2-3; maybe TRBD2 (5 bases). V gave up 4 bases and J gave up 4 bases, with 18 bases separating them. CDR3 length: 16 residues. Germline V gene sequence: CDR1 SGHAT, CDR2 FQNNGV. CDR3 nucleotides: TGTGCCAGCAGCTCCCGGGAAGGGCCGGTGTCAGATACGCAGTATTTT. This encodes CASSSREGPVSDTQYF.

This clone was found once. The chain links TRBV9 to TRBJ2-3; TRBD2 might be the D (6 bases). Germline CDR1 SGDLS, CDR2 YYNGEE. V lost 4 bases to trimming and J lost 0 bases, with 18 bases between them. The CDR3 is 17 residues long. The CDR3, as DNA: TGTGCCAGCAGCTCAACGACTAGTGACTCTAGCACAGATACGCAGTATTTT. It yields the protein CASSSTTSDSSTDTQYF.

This clone was counted at least ten times. This chain links TRBV7-6 with TRBJ2-2; 9 bases match TRBD2. The CDR3 contains 15 residues. Germline V gives CDR1 SGHVS, CDR2 FNYEAQ. After removal of 5 bases from V and 8 bases from J, the junction contained 9 bases not matched to a gene. For the CDR3, the DNA is TGTGCCAGCAGCCAGGGGATAGCGGGAGCTGGGGAGCTGTTTTTT. Its translation is CASSQGIAGAGELFF.

The chain employs TRBV2 and TRBJ2-5; a possible D gene is TRBD1 (6 bases). V lost 4 bases and J 4 bases, leaving 7 bases between the germline ends. Looked up from germline, CDR1 is SNHLY and CDR2 is FYNNEI. The CDR3 has 12 amino acids. CDR3 bases: TGTGCCAGCAGTGCAGGGGTAGAGACCCAGTACTTC. Translated: CASSAGVETQYF.

This clone was counted a single time. V usage is TRBV28 and J usage is TRBJ2-1, with D maybe TRBD1 (6 bases). Between the trimmed V and J ends, which lost 6 bases and 7 bases, there was a span of 13 bases. CDR1 is MDHEN and CDR2 is SYDVKM in the germline V gene. The CDR3 is 13 residues long. The chain's CDR3 is CASSGQGRNEQFF. In nucleotides, the CDR3 is TGTGCCAGCAGCGGGCAGGGGCGGAATGAGCAGTTCTTC.